The clone carrying this T cell receptor (beta chain) was observed at least ten times. This entry belongs to a study of blood T cells in healthy people across ages. The authors ran a second PCR of roughly 7 to 11 cycles using a sample-barcoded 5' primer and a J-beta primer mix. Every single cDNA molecule received a tag from a template-switch adaptor with 12 random nucleotides. CDR3-containing paired-end reads numbered at least 2.5 million in each sample. TCRdb called the 5' RACE reads again in MiXCR, with one record for every CDR3 protein. The data contain approximately 700,000 distinct CDR3 sequences, roughly 32% of them singletons. V was pared by 3 bases and J by 1 base, with 5 bases between. CDR1 and CDR2 from the germline V gene are SQVTM and ANQGSEA. CDR3 size: 12 residues.

The genes are TRBV29-1 and TRBJ2-3; the D is unclear. The clonotype was recovered from a woman of 80 years or more in good health. Sequenced: blood. CDR3 protein: CSVETGTDTQYF. CDR3 in DNA: TGCAGCGTTGAGACGGGCACAGATACGCAGTATTTT.